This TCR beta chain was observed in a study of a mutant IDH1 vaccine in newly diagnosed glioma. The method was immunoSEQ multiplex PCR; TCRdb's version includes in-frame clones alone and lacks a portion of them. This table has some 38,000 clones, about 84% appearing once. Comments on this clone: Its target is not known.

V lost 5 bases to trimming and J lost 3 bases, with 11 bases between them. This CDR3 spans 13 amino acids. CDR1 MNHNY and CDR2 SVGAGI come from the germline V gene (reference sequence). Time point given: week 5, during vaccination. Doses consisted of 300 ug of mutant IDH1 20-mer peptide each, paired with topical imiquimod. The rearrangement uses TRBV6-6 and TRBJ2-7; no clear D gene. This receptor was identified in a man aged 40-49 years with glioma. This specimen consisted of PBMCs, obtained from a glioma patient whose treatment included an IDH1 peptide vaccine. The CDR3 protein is CASSKEQIYEQYF. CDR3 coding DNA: TGTGCCAGCAGTAAAGAACAGATCTACGAGCAGTACTTC.